The TCR beta chain described here comes from a study of cytomegalovirus exposure and HLA in healthy donors. Study results and caveats: Most subjects had HLA-A and HLA-B alleles reportedly predicted accurately by TCR beta sequences. Of the V segments, some could not be distinguished, including TRBV6-2 and TRBV6-3, and were excluded. Associated with HLA alleles at 0.05 false discovery rate in a later analysis were over 15,000 TCR beta sequences. Later on, an analysis showed TCR association rates differing by HLA locus, with DRB1 the most and HLA-C the fewest.

Points on this clone: What it binds is unknown.

This CDR3 comprises 13 residues. Germline-derived CDR1 and CDR2 are MNHEY and SVGAGI. Deletions cut 6 bases from V and 0 bases from J, with 8 bases between. Primers included in the PCR were 60 Vbeta and 13 Jbeta primers. Clones were read by immunoSEQ multiplex PCR, and TCRdb kept only the in-frame ones, dropping some. The sample holds 100,000 to 150,000 clones, around 75% seen once. The specimen was PBMCs. The clonotype was recovered from a man aged 60 to 69 in good health and CMV-seropositive. The chain combines TRBV6-5 with TRBJ1-1; no firm D call. Written as DNA, the CDR3 is TGTGCCAGCAGCGCTCAGATGAACACTGAAGCTTTCTTT. Its protein product is CASSAQMNTEAFF.